This T cell receptor beta chain was sequenced during a study of blood T cell repertoires in COVID-19. The V gene lost 8 bases and the J gene lost 4 bases, with 12 bases spanning the gap. The CDR3 sequence is 13 residues long. Germline CDR1 MNHNY, CDR2 SVGAGI (reference sequence). Libraries were prepared by immunoSEQ multiplex PCR; TCRdb keeps only in-frame clonotypes and omits some of them. The sample contains 20,000 to 25,000 clones, over 85% of which appear only once. The source of this sequence is a woman of 80 years or more with active COVID-19. What was sequenced was peripheral blood. The chain carries TRBV6-6 and TRBJ1-5; tentative D call: TRBD1 (6 bases). In DNA form, the CDR3 reads TGTGCCAGCTGTGCGGGGGCTAATCAGCCCCAGCATTTT. Translation gives CASCAGANQPQHF.